This record looks at one T cell receptor (beta chain) sequence and its context. The antigen is undetermined. This specimen comes from a study of CD8 T cells in ankylosing spondylitis. General study points: From matched ankylosing spondylitis synovial fluid, disease-linked clones were reportedly recovered at significantly enriched levels. Some of these motif variants have turned up before, in reports on reactive arthritis synovial fluid and blood.

TCRdb redid the calling of the 5' RACE reads with MiXCR, one entry per CDR3 protein. Altogether about 230,000 distinct CDR3 sequences are present, approximately 7.6% being singletons, with the ten largest covering more than 4%. The CDR3 runs to 12 residues. V was shortened by 3 bases and J by 4 bases, with 8 bases between the two germline ends. From germline, CDR1 is GTSNPN and CDR2 SVGIG (reference sequence). Sequencing was done on a sample of blood, either unsorted or a sorted T cell fraction (not recorded which). The J gene is TRBJ2-3, the V gene TRBV30; no firm D call. The TCR comes from a female donor with ankylosing spondylitis or in good health (not recorded which). The CDR3 reads CAWSGASDTQYF. The DNA of the CDR3 is TGTGCCTGGAGCGGAGCGTCAGATACGCAGTATTTT.